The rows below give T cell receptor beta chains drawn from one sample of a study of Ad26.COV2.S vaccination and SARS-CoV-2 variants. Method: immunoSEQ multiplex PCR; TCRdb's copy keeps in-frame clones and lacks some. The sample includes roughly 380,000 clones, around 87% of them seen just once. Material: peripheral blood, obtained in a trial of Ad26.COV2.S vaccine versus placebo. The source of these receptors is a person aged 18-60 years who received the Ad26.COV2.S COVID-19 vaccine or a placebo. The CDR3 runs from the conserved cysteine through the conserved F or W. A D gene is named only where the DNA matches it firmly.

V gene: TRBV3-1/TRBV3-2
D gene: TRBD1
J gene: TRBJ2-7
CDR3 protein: CASSQPPFTGAYEQYF

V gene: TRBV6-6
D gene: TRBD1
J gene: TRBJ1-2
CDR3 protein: CASSYGTGNYGYTF

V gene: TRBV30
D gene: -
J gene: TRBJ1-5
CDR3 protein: CAWGGFSNQPQHF

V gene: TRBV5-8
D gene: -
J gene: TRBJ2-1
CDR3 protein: CASSLVQVNEQFF

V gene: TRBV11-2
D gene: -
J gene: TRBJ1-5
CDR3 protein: CASSLGAGSLGNQPQHF

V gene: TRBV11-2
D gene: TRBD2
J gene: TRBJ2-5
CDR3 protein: CASSFSLAGGETQYF

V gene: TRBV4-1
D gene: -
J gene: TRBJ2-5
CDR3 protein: CASSHPRVGPYQETQYF

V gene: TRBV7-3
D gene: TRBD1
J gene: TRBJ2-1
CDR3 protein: CASSWDRATYNEQFF

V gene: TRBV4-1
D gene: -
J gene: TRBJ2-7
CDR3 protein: CASSPSRAGVYEQYF

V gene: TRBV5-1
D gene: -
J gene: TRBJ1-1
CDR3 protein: CASSADRNTEAFF

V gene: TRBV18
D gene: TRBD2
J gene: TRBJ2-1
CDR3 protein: CASSPASGGAFYPNEQFF

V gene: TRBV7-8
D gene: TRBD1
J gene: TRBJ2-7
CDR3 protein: CASSPRKGTDEQYF

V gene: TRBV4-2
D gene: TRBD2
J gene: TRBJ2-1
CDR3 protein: CASSQGLVGIPYNEQFF

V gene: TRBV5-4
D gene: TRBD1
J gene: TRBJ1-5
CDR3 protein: CASSSRQGAGDQPQHF

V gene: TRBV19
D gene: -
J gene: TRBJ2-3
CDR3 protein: CASSLRKDSGPTDTQYF

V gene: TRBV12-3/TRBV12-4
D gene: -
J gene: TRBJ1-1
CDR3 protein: CASSLGGKAFF

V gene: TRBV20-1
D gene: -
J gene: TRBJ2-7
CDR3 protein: CSASTTYEQYF

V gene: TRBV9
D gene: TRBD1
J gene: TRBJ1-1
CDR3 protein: CASSPQTGGMTEAFF

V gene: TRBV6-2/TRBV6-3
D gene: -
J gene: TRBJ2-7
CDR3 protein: CASSVGSYEQYF

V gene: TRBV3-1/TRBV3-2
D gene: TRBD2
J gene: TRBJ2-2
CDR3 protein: CASASGTGELFF

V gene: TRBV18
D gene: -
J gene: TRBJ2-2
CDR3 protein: CASSPYQVNTGELFF